Below are 19 T cell receptor beta chains sequenced from a single sample in a study of beta chain features in type 1 diabetes (dated by TCRdb to the late 2010s). Library prep was done by the immunoSEQ multiplex PCR assay. The High Capacity cDNA Reverse Transcription Kit was used to reverse transcribe all of the isolated RNA, meaning that expressed TCRB transcripts were what got sequenced. TCRdb took over this immuneACCESS table, retaining in-frame rearrangements with V and J assigned. Such tables are incomplete; in checked studies, under half of the missing clones stem from an unresolved V gene, and the remainder is unexplained. Here the sample has some 150,000 clones; around a tenth occur a single time. About 0.66% of the sample comes from the top ten. Sequencing was done on a sample of central memory CD4+ T cells from blood. The source is a man aged 18 to 35 in good health.

This clone was detected a few times. This chain joins TRBV7-6 and TRBJ2-3; TRBD2 aligns across 9 bases. This CDR3 spans 17 amino acids. The J segment lost 0 bases and the V segment lost 4 bases, leaving 8 bases of the junction unmatched. Germline V lookup: CDR1 SGHVS, CDR2 FNYEAQ. CDR3 in DNA: TGTGCCAGCAGCTCGATGGGACTAGCAGGAAGCACAGATACGCAGTATTTT. Its translation: CASSSMGLAGSTDTQYF.

V and J are TRBV6-1 and TRBJ2-5; D is perhaps TRBD2 (5 bases). The CDR3 consists of 12 residues. Germline CDR1 and CDR2: MNHNS and SASEGT. Trimming cost V 6 bases and J 2 bases, with 7 bases left between them. CDR3 amino acids: CASSTSQETQYF. CDR3 in DNA: TGTGCCAGCAGCACTAGTCAAGAGACCCAGTACTTC.

V gene TRBV14 combines with J gene TRBJ1-4; D is unresolved. The CDR3 is 13 amino acids. V was pared by 1 base and J by 11 bases, with 11 bases between. Per germline, CDR1 SGHDN and CDR2 FVKESK. CDR3 loop: CASSQGAFEKLFF. The CDR3 bases are TGTGCCAGCAGCCAAGGAGCTTTTGAGAAACTGTTTTTT. The full variable domain, completed using reference TRBV14 and TRBJ1-4, is EAGVTQFPSHSVIEKGQTVTLRCDPISGHDNLYWYRRVMGKEIKFLLHFVKESKQDESGMPNNRFLAERTGGTYSTLKVQPAELEDSGVYFCASSQGAFEKLFFGSGTQLSVL.

There are many counts of this clone. The chain uses TRBV6-6 and TRBJ2-1, with 10 bases lining up with TRBD2. The length of the CDR3 is 13 residues. With 6 bases clipped from V and 6 bases from J, the junction kept 2 bases outside the gene matches. From germline, CDR1 is MNHNY and CDR2 SVGAGI (reference sequence). The CDR3 region has the DNA TGTGCCAGCAGGTCTAGCGGGGGCAATGAGCAGTTCTTC. Encoded protein: CASRSSGGNEQFF.

This clone was detected only a few times. Other DNA sequences in this sample translate to the same CDR3. The chain combines TRBV7-2 with TRBJ2-7; 10 bases fit TRBD2. The CDR3 runs to 15 residues. Germline lookup yields CDR1 SGHTA and CDR2 FQGNSA. V shed 5 bases and J 0 bases; nucleotides not matched to a gene: 4. CDR3 loop: CASSVSGGSSYEQYF. CDR3 nucleotide sequence: TGTGCCAGCAGCGTTAGCGGGGGGAGCTCCTACGAGCAGTACTTC. The variable domain in full, completed from reference TRBV7-2 and TRBJ2-7, reads GAGVSQSPSNKVTEKGKDVELRCDPISGHTALYWYRQSLGQGLEFLIYFQGNSAPDKSGLPSDRFSAERTGGSVSTLTIQRTQQEDSAVYLCASSVSGGSSYEQYFGPGTRLTVT.

V usage is TRBV5-1 and J usage is TRBJ2-5, with a weak D call TRBD2 (6 bases). Germline V CDR1 and CDR2: SGHRS, YFSETQ. CDR3 length equals 15 residues. Trimming removed 4 bases at V and 2 bases at J, with 15 bases between. This CDR3 is CASSGGLSFQETQYF. The CDR3 region has the DNA TGCGCCAGCAGCGGGGGACTTTCATTTCAAGAGACCCAGTACTTC.

The chain recombines TRBV9 with TRBJ1-2; maybe TRBD1 (6 bases). Trimming cost V 3 bases and J 8 bases, with 14 bases left between them. The CDR3 runs 13 residues. Germline V gene sequence: CDR1 SGDLS, CDR2 YYNGEE. The CDR3 loop reads CASSAQGFKGYTF. CDR3 DNA: TGTGCCAGCAGCGCACAGGGTTTTAAGGGCTACACCTTC.

This clone was seen a handful of times. The V gene is TRBV5-1, the J gene TRBJ2-5; a weak D match, TRBD1 (5 bases). The CDR3 totals 14 residues. V was shortened by 0 bases and J by 1 base, with 7 bases between the two germline ends. Germline lookup yields CDR1 SGHRS and CDR2 YFSETQ. The DNA of the CDR3 is TGCGCCAGCAGCTTGGACAGGACCCAAGAGACCCAGTACTTC. This gives the protein CASSLDRTQETQYF.

The chain recombines TRBV18 with TRBJ2-5, with 9 positions matching TRBD1. The J segment lost 2 bases and the V segment lost 2 bases, leaving 6 bases of the junction unmatched. The CDR3 totals 16 residues. The germline V gene encodes CDR1 KGHSH and CDR2 LQKENI. CDR3 bases: TGTGCCAGCTCACCAGTGGGACAGGGCTTTCAAGAGACCCAGTACTTC. This encodes CASSPVGQGFQETQYF.

This clone has a count of ten or more. The V call is TRBV2, the J call TRBJ2-3; 9 positions agree with TRBD2. The germline V gene has CDR1 SNHLY and CDR2 FYNNEI. The CDR3 consists of 13 residues. With 5 bases clipped from V and 4 bases from J, the junction kept 1 base outside the gene matches. CDR3 in DNA: TGTGCCAGCAGTCGCGGGGGGGCAGATACGCAGTATTTT. Protein product: CASSRGGADTQYF.

This rearrangement joins TRBV7-6 to TRBJ2-1; 9 positions match TRBD2. Trimming removed 8 bases from V and 0 bases from J; junction bases left unmatched: 5. Germline V gene sequence: CDR1 SGHVS, CDR2 FNYEAQ. The CDR3 spans 15 residues. In nucleotides, the CDR3 is TGTGCCAGCGGGACGCGGGGGGGCTCCTACAATGAGCAGTTCTTC. Translating gives CASGTRGGSYNEQFF.

This clone was counted between two and nine times. This chain joins TRBV7-2 and TRBJ1-2, with 7 bases aligning to TRBD1. The CDR3 is 14 amino acids. With V trimmed by 3 bases and J by 3 bases, 4 bases remained unmatched. The germline V gene has CDR1 SGHTA and CDR2 FQGNSA. The CDR3, as DNA: TGTGCCAGCAGCTTCGACAGGGCCTACTATGGCTACACCTTC. Translated, it gives CASSFDRAYYGYTF.

This clone has a handful of counts. This chain joins TRBV14 and TRBJ1-1; D not resolved. The CDR3 totals 12 residues. The ends were cut back, 2 bases at V and 3 bases at J, with 4 bases in the middle. CDR1 is SGHDN, CDR2 FVKESK, per germline. The CDR3 spells CASSQPYTEAFF. CDR3 nucleotide sequence: TGTGCCAGCAGCCAACCCTACACTGAAGCTTTCTTT.

The chain carries TRBV7-9 and TRBJ2-7; 7 nucleotides match TRBD2. V was clipped by 8 bases and J by 0 bases; unmatched bases: 7. CDR1 is SEHNR and CDR2 is FQNEAQ in the germline V gene (reference sequence). This CDR3 contains 14 residues. The CDR3 DNA sequence: TGTGCCAGCGGGATGGGGGGGAACTCCTACGAGCAGTACTTC. Its translation: CASGMGGNSYEQYF.

This sequence joins TRBV2 and TRBJ2-7; the match to TRBD1 covers 9 bases. This CDR3 is built from 13 residues. V lost 6 bases and J lost 7; bases outside the gene matches: 7. The V gene's germline CDR1 is SNHLY and CDR2 FYNNEI. CDR3 protein: CASRRDREGEQYF. The DNA for the CDR3 is TGTGCCAGCAGGCGGGACAGGGAGGGAGAGCAGTACTTC.

This clone was found a few times. The V call is TRBV6-5, the J call TRBJ2-1, with TRBD2 as a possible D gene (5 bases). This CDR3 has 11 residues. CDR1 and CDR2 (germline): MNHEY, SVGAGI. Trimming stripped 4 bases from V and 9 bases from J, with 7 bases between. The CDR3 region has the DNA TGTGCCAGCAGTTCGCGGGTTGAGCAGTTCTTC. Amino acid sequence: CASSSRVEQFF.

V and J are TRBV7-2 and TRBJ2-7; perhaps TRBD1 as D (5 bases). The CDR3 consists of 15 residues. Germline V gene sequence: CDR1 SGHTA, CDR2 FQGNSA. Trimming shortened V by 1 base and J by 7 bases, and 17 bases separated the two germline ends. CDR3 DNA: TGTGCCAGCAGCTTAGGGCCCTATGCGGCAGGGGAGCAGTACTTC. Encoded protein: CASSLGPYAAGEQYF.

The gene calls are TRBV28 and TRBJ1-2, with a tentative D call TRBD1 (6 bases). Trimming cost V 5 bases and J 8 bases, with 21 bases left between them. The CDR3 totals 15 residues. Germline V gene sequence: CDR1 MDHEN, CDR2 SYDVKM. CDR3 sequence reads: CASSLPQLQGRGYTF. DNA for the CDR3: TGTGCCAGCAGTCTTCCCCAACTCCAGGGGAGAGGCTACACCTTC.

This clone was picked up a small number of times. This chain joins TRBV5-4 and TRBJ2-6; D remains ambiguous. The CDR3 has 15 amino acids. The germline V and J ends were trimmed by 4 bases and 0 bases, with 8 bases remaining between them. In germline, CDR1 is SGHNT, CDR2 YYREEE (reference sequence). In DNA, the CDR3 is TGTGCCAGCAGCCAGCAGGCCTCTGGGGCCAACGTCCTGACTTTC. Translating gives CASSQQASGANVLTF. The whole variable domain, filled in from reference TRBV5-4 and TRBJ2-6, reads ETGVTQSPTHLIKTRGQQVTLRCSSQSGHNTVSWYQQALGQGPQFIFQYYREEENGRGNFPPRFSGLQFPNYSSELNVNALELDDSALYLCASSQQASGANVLTFGAGSRLTVL.